This passage covers 10 T cell receptor beta chains from one sample sequenced in a study of T cell changes during pregnancy in multiple sclerosis. Profiling relied on immunoSEQ multiplex PCR, and the TCRdb table lists in-frame clones only, not all of them. This table holds about 50,000 clones, 90% to 95% found once. The starting material was CD4+ T cells from peripheral blood mononuclear cells, obtained before pregnancy. The receptors stem from a female donor with multiple sclerosis, enrolled in a pregnancy study.

The chain employs TRBV10-3 and TRBJ2-4; a possible D gene is TRBD1 (5 bases). Trimming took 10 bases from V and 12 from J, leaving 19 bases between them. Germline V gene lookup returns CDR1 ENHRY and CDR2 SYGVKD. There are 12 residues in the CDR3. CDR3 sequence reads: CATSTSRVDQYF. The CDR3 DNA follows: TGTGCCACCTCAACAAGCAGGGTCGATCAGTACTTC.

V usage is TRBV19 and J usage is TRBJ1-1; 7 bases map to TRBD1. This CDR3 contains 15 residues. Germline loops: CDR1 LNHDA, CDR2 SQIVND (reference sequence). The J segment lost 6 bases and the V segment lost 8 bases, leaving 15 bases of the junction unmatched. The CDR3 sequence: CASRGTGTDNAEAFF. The CDR3 coding sequence is TGTGCCAGTCGCGGTACCGGGACAGATAACGCTGAAGCTTTCTTT.

The gene calls are TRBV30 and TRBJ1-2; no reliable D call. The CDR3 is 13 residues long. Germline CDR1 is GTSNPN and CDR2 is SVGIG (reference sequence). The ends were cut back, 3 bases at V and 0 bases at J, with 8 bases in the middle. The DNA for the CDR3 is TGTGCCTGGAGCGCTAATGCTAACTATGGCTACACCTTC. As protein: CAWSANANYGYTF.

V usage is TRBV4-2 and J usage is TRBJ1-3, with D perhaps TRBD1 (5 bases). The CDR3 contains 18 residues. CDR1 LGHNA and CDR2 YNFKEQ come from the germline V gene. Trimming took 0 bases from V and 2 from J, leaving 17 bases between them. CDR3 sequence (DNA): TGTGCCAGCAGCCAAGATTTAAACGGGCCAGGGACTGGAAACACCATATATTTT. Residues: CASSQDLNGPGTGNTIYF.

Only a few counts were recorded for this clone. Other DNA sequences in this specimen translate into the identical CDR3. The chain joins TRBV30 to TRBJ1-1; possibly TRBD1 for D (6 bases). Trimming took 0 bases from V and 1 from J, leaving 6 bases between them. The germline V gene has CDR1 GTSNPN and CDR2 SVGIG (reference sequence). This CDR3 is 13 amino acids long. CDR3 nucleotides: TGTGCCTGGAGTGTACAGGGGAACACTGAAGCTTTCTTT. Translated: CAWSVQGNTEAFF.

This clone was seen a handful of times. This sequence joins TRBV27 and TRBJ1-3, with D unresolved. CDR1 is MNHEY, CDR2 SMNVEV, per germline (reference sequence). CDR3 length: 12 residues. The CDR3 coding sequence is TGTGCGAGCCCCGGCTCTGGAAACACCATATATTTT. As protein: CASPGSGNTIYF.

V usage is TRBV18 and J usage is TRBJ2-1, with 9 bases fitting TRBD2. The CDR3 is 15 residues long. CDR1 and CDR2 (germline): KGHSH, LQKENI. Losses at the gene ends were 5 bases for V and 7 bases for J; bases not matched to a gene: 9. The CDR3, as DNA: TGTGCCAGCTCAGAGGGCACTAGCGGGTTTAATGAGCAGTTCTTC. This codes for CASSEGTSGFNEQFF.

The rearrangement uses TRBV29-1 and TRBJ2-2; 8 bases match TRBD1. Germline V gives CDR1 SQVTM, CDR2 ANQGSEA. Losses at the gene ends were 7 bases for V and 7 bases for J; bases not matched to a gene: 14. There are 15 residues in the CDR3. The CDR3 bases are TGCAGCGCTCGAGGGGAACAGGGGGGAGGCGGGGAGCTGTTTTTT. Protein product: CSARGEQGGGGELFF.

The CDR3 DNA follows: TGTGCCAGCAGGGCAACAGGGGAGAGCAATCAGCCCCAGCATTTT. This sequence encodes CASRATGESNQPQHF. The chain has TRBV7-8 and TRBJ1-5, with 7 positions matching TRBD1. V trimming: 6 bases; J trimming: 1 base; junction bases outside the gene matches: 6. Germline V lookup: CDR1 SGHVS, CDR2 FQNEAQ. The CDR3 runs 15 residues.

This chain joins TRBV6-1 and TRBJ2-1, with 11 bases matching TRBD1. With V trimmed by 0 bases and J by 6 bases, 4 bases remained unmatched. This CDR3 contains 16 residues. CDR1 is MNHNS, CDR2 SASEGT, per germline. CDR3 nucleotide sequence: TGTGCCAGCAGTGAAGCGCCGGGACAGGGGGTCAATGAGCAGTTCTTC. This gives the protein CASSEAPGQGVNEQFF.